The clone carrying this T cell receptor (beta chain) was seen a handful of times. Its target is not known. The data originate from a study of beta chain features in type 1 diabetes. Researchers reported sorting CD4+ naive, central memory, regulatory and stem cell-like memory cells via CD45RO/CCR7/CD25/CD127/CD95/CD27. V gave up 2 bases and J gave up 5 bases, with 5 bases separating them. The germline gives CDR1 SGHAT, CDR2 FQNNGV. This CDR3 has 12 amino acids. The entirety of the isolated RNA underwent reverse transcription, so expressed TCRB transcripts were sequenced. Some clones are missing from TCRdb's copy, which holds only in-frame ones; the method was immunoSEQ multiplex PCR. This sample carries 300,000 to 350,000 clones, roughly 21% of them seen once, and the ten largest clones take 0.035% to 0.05%. Study-level findings and limits: Type 1 diabetes patients showed fewer insertions and more deletions at VDJ junctions. Any HLA type influence on TCRB rearrangement was left unresolved here.

V is TRBV11-2 and J is TRBJ2-3, with no clear D. The clonotype was recovered from a young woman in good health. The sample was naive CD4+ T cells from blood. Here the CDR3 DNA reads TGTGCCAGCAGCTTATCCAAAGATACGCAGTATTTT. Its protein is CASSLSKDTQYF.